What follows are 29 T cell receptor beta chains derived from one specimen sequenced in a study of T cell repertoires in cytomegalovirus infection. Their antigens are not known. Each CDR3 protein gets one entry after TCRdb re-called the reads with MiXCR. The table records about a million distinct CDR3 sequences, about a third of them present only once. The material sequenced was cultured CD8+ T cells from PBMCs, taken from culture after CMV antigen stimulation. All receptors derive from a human donor in good health (CMV status not recorded). Some clones in this sample may be carry-over from other donors' samples.

The table lists this clonotype with many counts. The chain combines TRBV6-1 with TRBJ1-1; 10 bases are shared with TRBD1. This CDR3 region has 15 residues. Trimming took 6 bases from V and 0 from J; bases not matched to a gene: 4. The germline V gene encodes CDR1 MNHNS and CDR2 SASEGT. CDR3 nucleotides: TGTGCCAGCAGAAGACAGGGGGCACTGAACACTGAAGCTTTCTTT. Residues: CASRRQGALNTEAFF.

J is TRBJ2-3 and V is TRBV6-5; 7 nucleotides align to TRBD2. CDR3 length equals 16 residues. The junction had 11 bases not matched to a gene; V was cut back by 5 bases and J by 3 bases. Germline V lookup: CDR1 MNHEY, CDR2 SVGAGI. This CDR3 is CASSQIIPGGTDTQYF. The DNA for the CDR3 is TGTGCCAGCAGTCAGATTATACCGGGGGGAACAGATACGCAGTATTTT.

The V and J genes are TRBV10-3 and TRBJ2-3; 8 positions match TRBD1. CDR3 length: 16 residues. V lost 4 bases, J lost 1 base, and 7 bases stayed unmatched. Germline CDR1 reads ENHRY; CDR2 reads SYGVKD. In DNA form, the CDR3 reads TGTGCCATCAGTGTCAGGACACAGGGGGGCACAGATACGCAGTATTTT. It specifies CAISVRTQGGTDTQYF.

The CDR3 nucleotides read TGCGCCAGCAGCCAAGTTCTCCAAGAGACCCAGTACTTC. This sequence encodes CASSQVLQETQYF. V is TRBV4-1 and J is TRBJ2-5, with no clear D. The CDR3 covers 13 residues. From germline, CDR1 is MGHRA and CDR2 YSYEKL. With 1 base removed from V and 1 base from J, the gap between germline ends came to 4 bases.

The chain combines TRBV2 with TRBJ2-1; D uncertain. Germline assignment: CDR1 SNHLY and CDR2 FYNNEI. The CDR3 covers 14 residues. With 7 bases removed from V and 8 bases from J, the gap between germline ends came to 18 bases. This CDR3 reads CASTRPLDQDEQFF. The CDR3 DNA reads as TGTGCCAGCACCCGGCCGCTAGATCAGGATGAGCAGTTCTTC.

The chain has TRBV4-3 and TRBJ2-2, with D tentatively TRBD2 (5 bases). The germline V gene has CDR1 LGHNA and CDR2 YSLEER. This CDR3 has 16 residues. Trimming took 0 bases from V and 0 from J, leaving 8 bases between them. The CDR3 bases are TGCGCCAGCAGCCAAGAGGAGGAATCGAACACCGGGGAGCTGTTTTTT. It yields the protein CASSQEEESNTGELFF.

V usage is TRBV20-1 and J usage is TRBJ2-7; D uncertain. V lost 3 bases, J lost 4 bases, and 7 bases lay in between. The CDR3 consists of 11 residues. CDR1 is DFQATT, CDR2 SNEGSKA, per germline (reference sequence). In DNA form, the CDR3 reads TGCAGTGCTAGTCTCGAATACGAGCAGTACGTC. Translation: CSASLEYEQYV.

There are a few counts of this clonotype. The chain employs TRBV4-1 and TRBJ1-2; D call uncertain. The ends were cut back, 4 bases at V and 8 bases at J, with 11 bases in the middle. The CDR3 loop spans 12 amino acids. Looked up from germline, CDR1 is MGHRA and CDR2 is YSYEKL. The CDR3 DNA is TGCGCCAGCAGCCTGGGTTCCATGGGCTACACCTTC. Protein: CASSLGSMGYTF.

V and J are TRBV6-2 or TRBV6-3 and TRBJ1-5; 10 bases align to TRBD1. This CDR3 is built from 15 residues. With V trimmed by 4 bases and J by 6 bases, 6 bases remained unmatched. Germline V gene lookup returns CDR1 MNHEY and CDR2 SVGEGT. The CDR3 DNA sequence: TGTGCCAGCAGTTCATGGACAGGGGGGGCTCAGCCCCAGCATTTT. Protein: CASSSWTGGAQPQHF.

This clonotype was recorded at least ten times. The chain combines TRBV11-2 with TRBJ1-1, with a possible D match to TRBD1 (5 bases). Germline V gene lookup returns CDR1 SGHAT and CDR2 FQNNGV. CDR3 size: 14 residues. Trimming stripped 2 bases from V and 7 bases from J, with 14 bases between. CDR3 bases: TGTGCCAGCAGCTTAAACAGGCAGCTGGGTGAAGCTTTCTTT. It codes for CASSLNRQLGEAFF.

The genes are TRBV28 and TRBJ2-2; TRBD2 matches at 8 bases. CDR1 MDHEN and CDR2 SYDVKM come from the germline V gene. This CDR3 spans 21 amino acids. V gave up 1 base and J gave up 2 bases; unmatched junction bases: 18. In nucleotides, the CDR3 is TGTGCCAGCAGTTTATCCACAGGGTTTCTAGTAAGCGGGGGTAACACCGGGGAGCTGTTTTTT. This codes for CASSLSTGFLVSGGNTGELFF.

The gene calls are TRBV9 and TRBJ2-2, with 10 bases lining up with TRBD1. The CDR3 sequence is 16 residues long. Germline CDR1 SGDLS, CDR2 YYNGEE. With 3 bases clipped from V and 4 bases from J, the junction kept 6 bases outside the gene matches. The CDR3 here is CASSATGTGVTGELFF. In DNA form, the CDR3 reads TGTGCCAGCAGCGCTACCGGGACAGGGGTCACCGGGGAGCTGTTTTTT.

Remarks on this clonotype: A much larger clone lies a single base off, so this may be a read error. V and J are TRBV7-8 and TRBJ2-1, with 9 bases aligning to TRBD1. The V segment lost 9 bases and the J segment 9 bases; nucleotides outside the gene matches: 9. CDR3 length equals 13 residues. The germline gives CDR1 SGHVS, CDR2 FQNEAQ. CDR3 in DNA: TGTGCCAGAAGCCACCGGACAGGGGTTGAGCAGTTCTTC. Translation gives CARSHRTGVEQFF.

The chain combines TRBV19 with TRBJ1-2, with D tentatively TRBD1 (6 bases). This CDR3 is built from 15 residues. Germline CDR1 and CDR2: LNHDA and SQIVND (reference sequence). Trimming shortened V by 7 bases and J by 4 bases, and 19 bases separated the two germline ends. In DNA form, the CDR3 reads TGTGCCAGTACTCCCTCCAGGGGTATGGGCTATGGCTACACCTTC. It codes for CASTPSRGMGYGYTF.

The chain links TRBV18 to TRBJ2-3; 10 nucleotides match TRBD2. CDR3 size: 19 residues. The junction had 16 bases not matched to a gene; V was cut back by 5 bases and J by 2 bases. Germline-derived CDR1 and CDR2 are KGHSH and LQKENI. CDR3 DNA sequence: TGTGCCAGCTCATCCTCTTCCCCTCCTAGCGGGGGCCTCACAGATACGCAGTATTTT. Translated: CASSSSSPPSGGLTDTQYF.

This chain links TRBV27 with TRBJ2-1, with unresolved D. V was pared by 7 bases and J by 8 bases, with 15 bases between. CDR1 and CDR2 (germline): MNHEY, SMNVEV (reference sequence). This CDR3 is 13 amino acids long. The CDR3 protein is CASIGSLPYEQFF. The CDR3 DNA reads as TGTGCCAGCATCGGTAGCCTCCCATATGAGCAGTTCTTC.

The rearrangement links TRBV7-2 to TRBJ2-2; 13 positions match TRBD2. The CDR3 has 14 amino acids. Per germline, CDR1 SGHTA and CDR2 FQGNSA. This CDR3 is CAQRTSGSTGELFF. The CDR3 DNA follows: TGTGCGCAGAGGACTAGCGGGAGTACCGGGGAGCTGTTTTTT. Combining the CDR3 with reference TRBV7-2 and TRBJ2-2 gives the whole variable domain GAGVSQSPSNKVTEKGKDVELRCDPISGHTALYWYRQSLGQGLEFLIYFQGNSAPDKSGLPSDRFSAERTGGSVSTLTIQRTQQEDSAVYLCAQRTSGSTGELFFGEGSRLTVL.

The table lists this clonotype with a few counts. This chain joins TRBV4-2 and TRBJ2-2; D might be TRBD2 (5 bases). CDR1 and CDR2 (germline): LGHNA, YNFKEQ. The CDR3 consists of 15 residues. Deletions cut 4 bases from V and 6 bases from J, with 15 bases between. The CDR3 nucleotides read TGTGCCAGCAGCCCCGGGGAGTTCGGATCCGGGGAGCTGTTTTTT. Its protein product is CASSPGEFGSGELFF.

V gene TRBV7-8 combines with J gene TRBJ2-2; 7 nucleotides agree with TRBD2. The ends lost 1 base at V and 7 bases at J; junction bases unmatched: 6. This CDR3 is 15 amino acids long. Germline values: CDR1 SGHVS, CDR2 FQNEAQ. In DNA form, the CDR3 reads TGTGCCAGCAGCTTAGTAGGACTAGTTGTCGGGGAGCTGTTTTTT. Its protein is CASSLVGLVVGELFF.

This clonotype came up a few times. The chain couples TRBV10-3 to TRBJ2-1; D assignment may be TRBD1 or TRBD2 (6 bases each). Germline assignment: CDR1 ENHRY and CDR2 SYGVKD. The CDR3 runs to 14 residues. V was shortened by 7 bases and J by 5 bases, with 15 bases between the two germline ends. In DNA, the CDR3 is TGTGCCATCAACCTAGGGGGGACGGACAATGAGCAGTTCTTC. Its translation is CAINLGGTDNEQFF.

The rearrangement joins TRBV12-3 or TRBV12-4 to TRBJ1-1; D not resolved. The V and J ends lost 2 bases and 6 bases respectively, with 13 bases between them. This CDR3 comprises 14 residues. CDR3 amino acids: CASSLRSRSPEAFF. The DNA of the CDR3 is TGTGCCAGCAGTTTACGTTCCAGGTCCCCTGAAGCTTTCTTT.

The chain joins TRBV4-1 to TRBJ2-1; 11 nucleotides agree with TRBD2. The CDR3 runs to 16 residues. V shed 5 bases and J 7 bases; nucleotides not matched to a gene: 10. In germline, CDR1 is MGHRA, CDR2 YSYEKL. The CDR3 here is CASSSSGLADLNEQFF. The CDR3 nucleotides are TGCGCCAGCAGCTCTTCGGGACTAGCGGATTTGAATGAGCAGTTCTTC.

CDR3 nucleotides: TGTGCCAGCAGTTCGAGACAGGGGAGGGCTTATGGGCAGTACTTC. This translates into CASSSRQGRAYGQYF. V and J are TRBV6-1 and TRBJ2-7, with D possibly matching TRBD1 (8 bases). The CDR3 is 15 residues long. The germline CDR1 and CDR2 sequences are MNHNS and SASEGT. The germline V and J ends were trimmed by 5 bases and 9 bases, with 23 bases remaining between them.

The V gene is TRBV15, the J gene TRBJ1-1; maybe TRBD1 (5 bases). The CDR3 contains 15 residues. CDR1 is LNHNV and CDR2 is YYDKDF in the germline V gene (reference sequence). V gave up 1 base and J gave up 10 bases, with 19 bases separating them. This CDR3 reads CATSRARDRSHSAFF. The CDR3 region has the DNA TGTGCCACCAGCAGAGCAAGAGACAGATCCCATTCAGCTTTCTTT. The full variable domain, with the rest looked up from reference TRBV15 and TRBJ1-1, is DAMVIQNPRYQVTQFGKPVTLSCSQTLNHNVMYWYQQKSSQAPKLLFHYYDKDFNNEADTPDNFQSRRPNTSFCFLDIRSPGLGDTAMYLCATSRARDRSHSAFFGQGTRLTVV.

The rearrangement uses TRBV7-3 and TRBJ1-6, with D perhaps TRBD1 (5 bases). Germline V gene lookup returns CDR1 SGHTA and CDR2 FQGTGA. The CDR3 contains 13 residues. V was clipped by 8 bases and J by 6 bases, with 11 bases between them. CDR3 nucleotide sequence: TGTGCCAGCGGTTGGGACGGTAATTCACCCCTCCACTTT. It yields the protein CASGWDGNSPLHF.

This clonotype has more than one count but fewer than ten. Here the CDR3 reads CASSYLSGGNEKLFF. The DNA of the CDR3 is TGTGCCAGCAGTTACTTGTCAGGGGGTAATGAAAAACTGTTTTTT. The rearrangement joins TRBV6-5 to TRBJ1-4; the match to TRBD1 covers 7 bases. The CDR3 extends over 15 amino acids. Per germline, CDR1 MNHEY and CDR2 SVGAGI. V was clipped by 1 base and J by 4 bases; unmatched bases: 3.

This clonotype showed up just a few times. The rearrangement joins TRBV2 to TRBJ1-2; D remains unclear. The length of the CDR3 is 12 residues. Between the trimmed V and J ends, which lost 6 bases and 4 bases, there was a span of 9 bases. Germline V gene sequence: CDR1 SNHLY, CDR2 FYNNEI. The CDR3: CASRGALYGYTF. The CDR3, as DNA: TGTGCCAGCAGGGGTGCTCTCTATGGCTACACCTTC. The full variable domain, its missing parts supplied by reference TRBV2 and TRBJ1-2, is EPEVTQTPSHQVTQMGQEVILRCVPISNHLYFYWYRQILGQKVEFLVSFYNNEISEKSEIFDDQFSVERPDGSNFTLKIRSTKLEDSAMYFCASRGALYGYTFGSGTRLTVV.

This clonotype was seen a handful of times. The rearrangement uses TRBV28 and TRBJ2-7; the match to TRBD2 covers 9 bases. The CDR3 consists of 16 residues. Germline V CDR1 and CDR2: MDHEN, SYDVKM. V trimming: 7 bases; J trimming: 3 bases; junction bases outside the gene matches: 13. The CDR3 DNA follows: TGTGCCAGCACTACTAGCCTAGCGGGGATCCACTACGAGCAGTACGTC. Translated: CASTTSLAGIHYEQYV.

This clonotype has only a few counts. The V and J genes are TRBV27 and TRBJ2-3; perhaps TRBD2 as D (5 bases). The V gene lost 5 bases and the J gene lost 0 bases, with 12 bases spanning the gap. CDR3 length equals 15 residues. The germline V gene has CDR1 MNHEY and CDR2 SMNVEV (reference sequence). CDR3 amino acids: CASSGRDTSTDTQYF. CDR3 nucleotides: TGTGCCAGCAGTGGCCGGGATACTAGCACAGATACGCAGTATTTT.